The 16 T cell receptor beta chains below were found in one sample sequenced in a study of T cell changes during pregnancy in multiple sclerosis. The method was immunoSEQ multiplex PCR; TCRdb's version includes in-frame clones alone and lacks a portion of them. The top ten clones hold less than 4% of a sample with tens of thousands of clones, less than 90% of them seen once. The source was peripheral blood, collected before pregnancy. The receptor source for this set is a female donor with multiple sclerosis, enrolled in a pregnancy study.

The rearrangement links TRBV19 to TRBJ2-1, with D uncertain. Germline V gene sequence: CDR1 LNHDA, CDR2 SQIVND (reference sequence). V lost 0 bases and J lost 3, with 6 bases in between. The CDR3 totals 14 residues. CDR3 nucleotides: TGTGCCAGTAGTATAGACACAGACTACAATGAGCAGTTCTTC. It codes for CASSIDTDYNEQFF. Full variable domain (outside the CDR3, taken from reference TRBV19 and TRBJ2-1): DGGITQSPKYLFRKEGQNVTLSCEQNLNHDAMYWYRQDPGQGLRLIYYSQIVNDFQKGDIAEGYSVSREKKESFPLTVTSAQKNPTAFYLCASSIDTDYNEQFFGPGTRLTVL.

The gene calls are TRBV7-6 and TRBJ2-7; D not certain. The CDR3 covers 12 residues. Trimming shortened V by 2 bases and J by 6 bases, and 8 bases separated the two germline ends. CDR1 and CDR2 from the germline V gene are SGHVS and FNYEAQ. Here the CDR3 reads CASSLPAGEQYF. DNA for the CDR3: TGTGCCAGCAGCTTACCGGCAGGCGAGCAGTACTTC.

The rearrangement joins TRBV28 to TRBJ1-5; weak D call: TRBD1 (6 bases). Trimming removed 6 bases from V and 5 bases from J, with 20 bases in between. Germline V lookup: CDR1 MDHEN, CDR2 SYDVKM. The CDR3 loop spans 16 amino acids. The CDR3 DNA follows: TGTGCCAGCAGCTTGACTGACAGGTTCCCTCATCAGCCCCAGCATTTT. It yields the protein CASSLTDRFPHQPQHF.

This clone has just a few counts. The CDR3 region is CASSDLAGSSYNEQFF. The CDR3 region has the DNA TGTGCCAGCAGTGATCTAGCGGGTAGCTCCTACAATGAGCAGTTCTTC. V usage is TRBV6-4 and J usage is TRBJ2-1; 8 nucleotides line up with TRBD2. The CDR3 contains 16 residues. Losses at the gene ends were 3 bases for V and 0 bases for J; bases not matched to a gene: 4. Germline CDR1 reads MRHNA; CDR2 reads SNTAGT.

This chain uses TRBV11-2 with TRBJ2-3; D is uncertain. The V gene's germline CDR1 is SGHAT and CDR2 FQNNGV. The CDR3 runs to 13 residues. The V end was cut by 2 bases, the J end by 3 bases, with 6 bases between. The CDR3 nucleotides are TGTGCCAGCAGCTTATACAGTACAGATACGCAGTATTTT. Translated: CASSLYSTDTQYF.

This CDR3 reads CASSFSGGDEQFF. CDR3 DNA: TGTGCCAGCAGCTTCTCTGGGGGGGATGAGCAGTTCTTC. The rearrangement joins TRBV7-9 to TRBJ2-1; TRBD2 matches at 7 bases. Trimming removed 3 bases from V and 8 bases from J; junction bases left unmatched: 4. Germline V gene sequence: CDR1 SEHNR, CDR2 FQNEAQ (reference sequence). The CDR3 consists of 13 residues. The full variable domain, its missing parts supplied by reference TRBV7-9 and TRBJ2-1, is DTGVSQNPRHKITKRGQNVTFRCDPISEHNRLYWYRQTLGQGPEFLTYFQNEAQLEKSRLLSDRFSAERPKGSFSTLEIQRTEQGDSAMYLCASSFSGGDEQFFGPGTRLTVL.

The chain recombines TRBV19 with TRBJ2-3; D uncertain. V lost 7 bases and J 1 base, leaving 9 bases between the germline ends. Germline V gene lookup returns CDR1 LNHDA and CDR2 SQIVND (reference sequence). The CDR3 has 13 amino acids. In DNA form, the CDR3 reads TGTGCCAGTAAATTTGTAGGCACAGATACGCAGTATTTT. This translates into CASKFVGTDTQYF.

The chain employs TRBV4-2 and TRBJ2-7; TRBD2 agrees at 10 bases. V was pared by 3 bases and J by 3 bases, with 8 bases of the junction left unmatched. The CDR3 totals 16 residues. Germline V gene sequence: CDR1 LGHNA, CDR2 YNFKEQ. The CDR3 region is CASSHSLAGEGYEQYF. The CDR3, as DNA: TGTGCCAGCAGCCACAGCCTAGCGGGAGAAGGCTACGAGCAGTACTTC.

The chain uses TRBV6-4 and TRBJ1-5; a weak D match, TRBD1 (5 bases). CDR1 is MRHNA and CDR2 is SNTAGT in the germline V gene. Trimming left V 4 bases short and J 4 bases short, with 11 bases between. The CDR3 runs 14 residues. The CDR3 DNA follows: TGTGCCAGCAGTGGGTCAGGGAGGAATCAGCCCCAGCATTTT. Its protein product is CASSGSGRNQPQHF.

V is TRBV7-2 and J is TRBJ1-6, with 9 bases identical to TRBD1. Looked up from germline, CDR1 is SGHTA and CDR2 is FQGNSA. The junction had 10 bases not matched to a gene; V was cut back by 4 bases and J by 6 bases. CDR3 size: 17 residues. The CDR3 bases are TGTGCCAGCAGCTCAAGTTTGGGACAGGGCGGTAATTCACCCCTCCACTTT. This sequence encodes CASSSSLGQGGNSPLHF.

The CDR3 DNA sequence: TGTGCCAGCAGCTTGTTCCGTGGCGGGTCTAATGAAAAACTGTTTTTT. Protein sequence: CASSLFRGGSNEKLFF. This chain joins TRBV5-8 and TRBJ1-4; D not certain. V lost 1 base and J lost 3, with 13 bases in between. This CDR3 is built from 16 residues. CDR1 is SGHTS, CDR2 YDEGEE, per germline.

This sequence joins TRBV4-2 and TRBJ1-1; TRBD1 might be the D (5 bases). V gave up 0 bases and J gave up 4 bases, with 12 bases separating them. CDR3 length: 15 residues. Germline-derived CDR1 and CDR2 are LGHNA and YNFKEQ. The CDR3 spells CASSQDSPGLTEAFF. The CDR3 DNA reads as TGTGCCAGCAGCCAAGATTCACCAGGGCTCACTGAAGCTTTCTTT.

The chain carries TRBV13 and TRBJ2-3; 10 bases fit TRBD2. CDR3 length equals 17 residues. J gave up 1 base and V 1 base, and 5 bases lay outside the gene matches. Germline CDR1 is PRHDT and CDR2 is FYEKMQ (reference sequence). The CDR3 loop reads CASSLASGRGGTDTQYF. CDR3 in DNA: TGTGCCAGCAGCTTAGCTAGCGGGAGAGGGGGCACAGATACGCAGTATTTT.

This chain uses TRBV7-9 with TRBJ1-1; perhaps TRBD1 as D (5 bases). CDR3 length: 13 amino acids. Between the trimmed V and J ends, which lost 3 bases and 4 bases, there was a span of 9 bases. From germline, CDR1 is SEHNR and CDR2 FQNEAQ (reference sequence). CDR3: CASSFSGATEAFF. CDR3 coding DNA: TGTGCCAGCAGCTTTAGTGGGGCCACTGAAGCTTTCTTT.

The chain combines TRBV5-1 with TRBJ2-7, with D tentatively TRBD2 (5 bases). Per germline, CDR1 SGHRS and CDR2 YFSETQ. The CDR3 loop spans 14 amino acids. The ends were cut back, 2 bases at V and 7 bases at J, with 16 bases in the middle. The CDR3 DNA reads TGCGCCAGCAGCTTTTCAACGGGGTCTTTGGAGCAGTACTTC. Its translation is CASSFSTGSLEQYF.

This chain uses TRBV11-2 with TRBJ2-7; tentative D call: TRBD2 (5 bases). CDR3 length: 15 amino acids. Germline V lookup: CDR1 SGHAT, CDR2 FQNNGV. The germline V and J ends were trimmed by 2 bases and 3 bases, with 14 bases remaining between them. CDR3 coding DNA: TGTGCCAGCAGCTTATCGTGGACTCGGGGCTACGAGCAGTACTTC. It encodes CASSLSWTRGYEQYF.